This TCR beta chain was recovered during a study of blood T cell repertoires in COVID-19. Profiled with immunoSEQ multiplex PCR; TCRdb holds only in-frame clones, not every one. This table holds a few hundred thousand clones, roughly 89% found once. The junction had 7 bases not matched to a gene; V was cut back by 4 bases and J by 5 bases. The germline CDR1 and CDR2 sequences are SGHKS and YYEKEE (reference sequence). CDR3 length: 16 residues. J is TRBJ2-1 and V is TRBV5-5, with 12 bases fitting TRBD1. This TCR derives from a woman aged 40 to 50 who had recovered from COVID-19. The specimen sequenced was peripheral blood. The CDR3 reads CASSIPGQGAHNEQFF. CDR3 DNA sequence: TGTGCCAGCAGCATCCCGGGACAGGGGGCTCACAATGAGCAGTTCTTC.